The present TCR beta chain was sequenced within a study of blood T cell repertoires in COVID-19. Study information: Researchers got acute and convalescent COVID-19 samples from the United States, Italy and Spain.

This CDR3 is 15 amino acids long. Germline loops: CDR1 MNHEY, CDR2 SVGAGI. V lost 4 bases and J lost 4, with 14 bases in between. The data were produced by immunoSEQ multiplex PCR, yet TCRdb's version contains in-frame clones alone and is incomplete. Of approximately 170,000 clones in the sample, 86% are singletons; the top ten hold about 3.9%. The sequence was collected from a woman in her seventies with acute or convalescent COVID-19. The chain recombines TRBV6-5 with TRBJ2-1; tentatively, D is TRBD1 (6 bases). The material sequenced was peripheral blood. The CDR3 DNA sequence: TGTGCCAGCAGTTTGAAAGACAGGATATACAATGAGCAGTTCTTC. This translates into CASSLKDRIYNEQFF.